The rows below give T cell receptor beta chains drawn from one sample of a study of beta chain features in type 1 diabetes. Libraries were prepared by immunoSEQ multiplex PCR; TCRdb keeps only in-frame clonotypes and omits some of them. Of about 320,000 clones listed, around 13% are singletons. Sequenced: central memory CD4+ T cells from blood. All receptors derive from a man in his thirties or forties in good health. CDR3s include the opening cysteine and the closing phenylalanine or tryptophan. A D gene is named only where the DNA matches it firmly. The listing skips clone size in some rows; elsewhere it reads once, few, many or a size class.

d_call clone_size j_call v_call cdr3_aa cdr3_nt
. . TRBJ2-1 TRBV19 CASRPDRSPYNEQFF TGTGCCAGTAGGCCTGACAGGTCCCCCTACAATGAGCAGTTCTTC
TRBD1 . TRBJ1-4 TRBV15 CATSRGGQQEKLFF TGTGCCACCAGCAGAGGGGGACAGCAAGAAAAACTGTTTTTT
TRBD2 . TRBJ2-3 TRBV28 CASKGAGGNTDTQYF TGTGCCAGCAAGGGAGCGGGGGGGAACACAGATACGCAGTATTTT
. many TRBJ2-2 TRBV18 CASSPPTSGELFF TGTGCCAGCTCACCCCCAACTTCCGGGGAGCTGTTTTTT
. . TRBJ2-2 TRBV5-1 CATHPGSGATGELFF TGCGCCACCCACCCTGGGTCGGGGGCTACCGGGGAGCTGTTTTTT
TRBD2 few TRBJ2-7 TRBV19 CASGTTYSSYEQYF TGTGCCAGTGGGACTACCTACAGCTCCTACGAGCAGTACTTC
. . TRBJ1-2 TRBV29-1 CSVVRGGGAQGYGYTF TGCAGCGTTGTTCGGGGTGGTGGGGCCCAGGGGTATGGCTACACCTTC
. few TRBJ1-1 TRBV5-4 CASSLMKNTEAFF TGTGCCAGCAGCTTGATGAAGAACACTGAAGCTTTCTTT
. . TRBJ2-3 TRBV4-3 CASSLQDRRDTQYF TGCGCCAGCAGCCTACAGGACCGCCGAGATACGCAGTATTTT
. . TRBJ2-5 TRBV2 CASSYTRETQYF TGTGCCAGCAGCTATACAAGAGAGACCCAGTACTTC
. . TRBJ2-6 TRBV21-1 CASSKEEVRHPSGANVLTF TGTGCCAGCAGCAAAGAGGAGGTCAGGCACCCGTCTGGGGCCAACGTCCTGACTTTC
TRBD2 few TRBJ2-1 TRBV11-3 CASSFMTGGTSLNEQFF TGTGCCAGCAGCTTTATGACCGGGGGGACTTCACTCAATGAGCAGTTCTTC
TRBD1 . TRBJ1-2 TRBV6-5 CASSSQGGYTF TGTGCCAGCAGTTCACAGGGGGGCTACACCTTC
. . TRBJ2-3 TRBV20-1 CSARDLDTQYF TGCAGTGCTAGAGATCTAGATACGCAGTATTTT
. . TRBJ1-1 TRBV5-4 CASSNKKMANTEAFF TGTGCCAGCAGCAACAAAAAGATGGCGAACACTGAAGCTTTCTTT
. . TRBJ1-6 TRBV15 CATSRWEKNSPLHF TGTGCCACCAGCAGATGGGAGAAGAATTCACCCCTCCACTTT
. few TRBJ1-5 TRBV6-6 CASSSSGEKGPQHF TGTGCCAGCAGTTCATCCGGGGAAAAGGGGCCCCAGCATTTT
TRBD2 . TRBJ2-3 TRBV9 CASSALAGASTDTQYF TGTGCCAGCAGCGCCCTAGCGGGGGCTAGCACAGATACGCAGTATTTT
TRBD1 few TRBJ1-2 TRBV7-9 CASSPMDRGAYGYTF TGTGCCAGCAGCCCTATGGACAGGGGGGCCTATGGCTACACCTTC
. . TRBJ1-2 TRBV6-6 CASSRGFNYGYTF TGTGCCAGCAGTAGGGGGTTTAACTATGGCTACACCTTC
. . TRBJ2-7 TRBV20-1 CSAGQPYEQYF TGCAGTGCTGGACAGCCCTACGAGCAGTACTTC
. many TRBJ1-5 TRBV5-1 CASSSGQPNQPQHF TGCGCCAGCAGCTCAGGACAGCCGAATCAGCCCCAGCATTTT
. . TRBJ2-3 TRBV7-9 CASARGGSPTDTQYF TGTGCCAGCGCCCGAGGCGGCTCACCAACAGATACGCAGTATTTT
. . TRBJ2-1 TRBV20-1 CSAMQGDEQFF TGCAGTGCTATGCAGGGCGATGAGCAGTTCTTC
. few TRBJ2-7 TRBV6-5 CASLRDGSYEQYF TGTGCCAGCCTCCGGGACGGTTCCTACGAGCAGTACTTC
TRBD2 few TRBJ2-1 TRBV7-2 CASSTPSGGTIEQFF TGTGCCAGCAGCACACCTAGCGGGGGAACAATTGAGCAGTTCTTC
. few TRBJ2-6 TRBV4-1 CASSISGANVLTF TGCGCCAGTAGTATCTCTGGGGCCAACGTCCTGACTTTC
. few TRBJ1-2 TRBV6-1 CASSERHTNYGYTF TGTGCCAGCAGTGAACGGCACACTAACTATGGCTACACCTTC
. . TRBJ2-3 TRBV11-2 CASSRPSTDTQYF TGTGCCAGCAGCCGACCCAGCACAGATACGCAGTATTTT
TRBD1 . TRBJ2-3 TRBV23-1 CASSQRDNGTGPTDTQYF TGCGCCAGCAGTCAAAGGGATAACGGGACAGGGCCCACAGATACGCAGTATTTT
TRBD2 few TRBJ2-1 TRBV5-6 CASSLFTLAVPRHNEQFF TGTGCCAGCAGCTTGTTCACACTAGCGGTACCTAGGCACAATGAGCAGTTCTTC
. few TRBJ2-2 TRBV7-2 CASSFVDTGELFF TGTGCCAGCAGCTTCGTAGACACCGGGGAGCTGTTTTTT
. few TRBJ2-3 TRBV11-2 CASSLGLSASTDTQYF TGTGCCAGCAGCTTAGGTCTGTCAGCGAGCACAGATACGCAGTATTTT
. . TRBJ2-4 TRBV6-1 CASSASQSLAKNIQYF TGTGCCAGCAGTGCCTCCCAATCCCTAGCCAAAAACATTCAGTACTTC
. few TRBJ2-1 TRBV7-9 CASSLDVNEQFF TGTGCCAGCAGCTTAGACGTAAATGAGCAGTTCTTC
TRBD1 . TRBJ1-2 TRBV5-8 CASSLLQGTYGYTF TGTGCCAGCAGCTTACTACAGGGGACATATGGCTACACCTTC
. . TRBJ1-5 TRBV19 CASSIIAVRVSGEPQHF TGTGCCAGTAGTATTATTGCAGTGCGAGTAAGCGGAGAGCCCCAGCATTTT
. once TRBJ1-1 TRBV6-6 CASDTGSNAEAFF TGTGCCAGCGATACAGGCTCCAACGCTGAAGCTTTCTTT
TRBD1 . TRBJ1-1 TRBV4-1 CASSRDRGGTEAFF TGCGCCAGCAGCCGCGACAGGGGAGGCACTGAAGCTTTCTTT
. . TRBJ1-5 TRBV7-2 CVSSSRSGYDQPQHF TGTGTCAGCAGCTCAAGGTCGGGATATGATCAGCCCCAGCATTTT
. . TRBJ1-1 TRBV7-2 CASSLRDRSPQAFF TGTGCCAGCAGCTTACGGGACCGGAGTCCCCAAGCTTTCTTT
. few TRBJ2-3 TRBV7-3 CASSLMASSTDTQYF TGTGCCAGCAGCTTAATGGCCAGCTCCACAGATACGCAGTATTTT
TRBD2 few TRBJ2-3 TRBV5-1 CASSPPTSGTTDTQYF TGCGCCAGCAGCCCTCCGACTAGCGGGACCACAGATACGCAGTATTTT
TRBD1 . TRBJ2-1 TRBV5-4 CASSLQGAGNEQFF TGTGCCAGCAGCTTGCAGGGGGCAGGGAATGAGCAGTTCTTC
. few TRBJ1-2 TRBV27 CASSLGAASGYTF TGTGCCAGCAGTTTGGGGGCCGCGTCGGGCTACACCTTC